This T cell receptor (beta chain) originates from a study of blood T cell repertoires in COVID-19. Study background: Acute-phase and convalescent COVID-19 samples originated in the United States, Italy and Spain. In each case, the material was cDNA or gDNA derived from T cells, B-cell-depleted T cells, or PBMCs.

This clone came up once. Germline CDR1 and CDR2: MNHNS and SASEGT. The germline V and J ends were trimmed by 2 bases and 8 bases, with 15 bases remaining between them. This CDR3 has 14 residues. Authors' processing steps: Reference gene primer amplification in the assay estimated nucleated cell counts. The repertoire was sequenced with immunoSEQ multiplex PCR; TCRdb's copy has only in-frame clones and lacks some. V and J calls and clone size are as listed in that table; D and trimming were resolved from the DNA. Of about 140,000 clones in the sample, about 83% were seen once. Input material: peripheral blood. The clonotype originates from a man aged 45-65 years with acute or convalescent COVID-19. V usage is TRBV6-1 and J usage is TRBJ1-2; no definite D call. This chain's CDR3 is CASSEMTETRGYTF. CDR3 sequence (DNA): TGTGCCAGCAGTGAAATGACGGAAACTAGGGGCTACACCTTC.